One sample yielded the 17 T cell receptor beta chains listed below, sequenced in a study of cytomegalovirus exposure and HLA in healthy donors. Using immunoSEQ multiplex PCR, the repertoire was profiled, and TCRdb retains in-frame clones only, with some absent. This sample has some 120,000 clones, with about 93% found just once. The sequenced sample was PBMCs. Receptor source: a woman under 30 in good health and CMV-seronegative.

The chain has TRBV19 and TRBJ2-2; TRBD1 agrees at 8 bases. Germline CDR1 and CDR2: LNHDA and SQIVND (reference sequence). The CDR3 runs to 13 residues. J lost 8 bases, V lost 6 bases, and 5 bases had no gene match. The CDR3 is CASRKDRAGELFF. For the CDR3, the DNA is TGTGCCAGTAGGAAGGACAGGGCTGGGGAGCTGTTTTTT.

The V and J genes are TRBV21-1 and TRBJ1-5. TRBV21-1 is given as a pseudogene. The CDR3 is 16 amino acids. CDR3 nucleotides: TGTGCCAGCAGCAAAGCGCCGGGGGATAGCAATCAGCCCCAGCATTTT. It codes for CASSKAPGDSNQPQHF.

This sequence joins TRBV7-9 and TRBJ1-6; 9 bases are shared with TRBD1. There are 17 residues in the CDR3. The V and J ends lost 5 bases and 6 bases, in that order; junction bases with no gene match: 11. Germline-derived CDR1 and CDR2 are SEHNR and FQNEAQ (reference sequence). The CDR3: CASSRNRDRDVNSPLHF. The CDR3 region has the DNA TGTGCCAGCAGCAGAAACCGGGACAGGGACGTTAATTCACCCCTCCACTTT.

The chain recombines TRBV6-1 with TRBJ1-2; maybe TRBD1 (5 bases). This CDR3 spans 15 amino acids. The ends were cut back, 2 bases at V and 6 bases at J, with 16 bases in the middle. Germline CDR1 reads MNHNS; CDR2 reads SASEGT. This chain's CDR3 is CASSETPGGLNGYTF. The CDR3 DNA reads TGTGCCAGCAGTGAAACCCCGGGGGGGTTGAATGGCTACACCTTC.

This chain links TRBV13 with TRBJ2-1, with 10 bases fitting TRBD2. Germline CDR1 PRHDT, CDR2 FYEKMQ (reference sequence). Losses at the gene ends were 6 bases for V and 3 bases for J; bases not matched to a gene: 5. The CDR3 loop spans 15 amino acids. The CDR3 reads CASSGGTSDYNEQFF. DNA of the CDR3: TGTGCCAGCAGTGGGGGGACTAGCGACTACAATGAGCAGTTCTTC.

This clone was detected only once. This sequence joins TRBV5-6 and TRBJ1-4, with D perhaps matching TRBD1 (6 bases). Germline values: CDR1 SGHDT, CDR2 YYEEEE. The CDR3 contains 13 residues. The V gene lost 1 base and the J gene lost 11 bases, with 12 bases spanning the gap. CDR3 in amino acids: CASSLYQGPKLFF. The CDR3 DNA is TGTGCCAGCAGCTTGTATCAGGGGCCCAAACTGTTTTTT.

The DNA of the CDR3 is TGCGCCAGCAGCCAAGTCGGGACAGGGCTAAACTCGAACACCGGGGAGCTGTTTTTT. This encodes CASSQVGTGLNSNTGELFF. This chain uses TRBV4-1 with TRBJ2-2; TRBD1 matches 9 bases. The CDR3 contains 19 residues. The trim removed 1 base at V and 0 bases at J, leaving 9 bases unmatched. Germline V gene data show CDR1 as MGHRA and CDR2 as YSYEKL.

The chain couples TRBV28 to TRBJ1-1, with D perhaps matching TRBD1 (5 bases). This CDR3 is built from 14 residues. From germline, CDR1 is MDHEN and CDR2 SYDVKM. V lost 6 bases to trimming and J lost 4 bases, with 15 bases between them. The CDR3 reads CASRLRPGGTEAFF. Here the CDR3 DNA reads TGTGCCAGCAGGCTGAGACCGGGGGGCACTGAAGCTTTCTTT.

In DNA form, the CDR3 reads TGTGCCAGCAGTTTCGGACCGGGAGCTAACTATGGCTACACCTTC. Its protein is CASSFGPGANYGYTF. The chain carries TRBV28 and TRBJ1-2; D is undetermined. The CDR3 is made up of 15 amino acids. The V end was cut by 3 bases, the J end by 0 bases, with 11 bases between. Per germline, CDR1 MDHEN and CDR2 SYDVKM.

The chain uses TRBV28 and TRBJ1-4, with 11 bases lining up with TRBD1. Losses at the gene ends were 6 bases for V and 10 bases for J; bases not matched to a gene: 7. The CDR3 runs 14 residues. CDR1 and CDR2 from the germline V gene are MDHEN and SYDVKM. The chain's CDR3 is CASSWGTGGVKLFF. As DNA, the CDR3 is TGTGCCAGCAGCTGGGGGACAGGGGGGGTAAAACTGTTTTTT.

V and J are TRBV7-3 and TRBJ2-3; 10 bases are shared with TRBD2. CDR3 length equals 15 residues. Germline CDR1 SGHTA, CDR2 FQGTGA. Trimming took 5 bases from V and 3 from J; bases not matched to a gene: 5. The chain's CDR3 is CASSIAGGKTDTQYF. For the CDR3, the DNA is TGTGCCAGCAGCATAGCGGGGGGCAAAACAGATACGCAGTATTTT.

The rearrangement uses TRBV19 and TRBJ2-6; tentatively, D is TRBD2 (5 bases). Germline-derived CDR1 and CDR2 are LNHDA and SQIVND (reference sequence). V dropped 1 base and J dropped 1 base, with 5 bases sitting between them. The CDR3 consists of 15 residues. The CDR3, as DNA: TGTGCCAGTAGTATAGGAGGGTCTGGGGCCAACGTCCTGACTTTC. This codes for CASSIGGSGANVLTF.

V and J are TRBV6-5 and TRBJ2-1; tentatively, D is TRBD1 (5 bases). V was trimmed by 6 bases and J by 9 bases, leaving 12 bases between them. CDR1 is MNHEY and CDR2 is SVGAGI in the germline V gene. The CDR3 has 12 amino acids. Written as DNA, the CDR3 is TGTGCCAGCAGCCTGACAGATAGTGAGCAGTTCTTC. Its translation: CASSLTDSEQFF.

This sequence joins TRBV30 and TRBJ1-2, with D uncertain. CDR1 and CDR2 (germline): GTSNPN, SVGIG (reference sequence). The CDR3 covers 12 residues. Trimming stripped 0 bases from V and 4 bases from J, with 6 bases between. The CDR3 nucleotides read TGTGCCTGGAGTGTGTATAGCTATGGCTACACCTTC. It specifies CAWSVYSYGYTF.

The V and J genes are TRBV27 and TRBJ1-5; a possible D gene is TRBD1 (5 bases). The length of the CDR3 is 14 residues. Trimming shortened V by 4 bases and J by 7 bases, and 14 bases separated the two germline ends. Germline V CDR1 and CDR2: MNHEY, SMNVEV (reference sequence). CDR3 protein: CASSSGTINQPQHF. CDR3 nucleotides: TGTGCCAGCAGTTCCGGGACTATCAACCAGCCCCAGCATTTT.

CDR3 in DNA: TGCGCCAGCAGCACGGGGGGCACTGAAGCTTTCTTT. Residues: CASSTGGTEAFF. The V call is TRBV5-1, the J call TRBJ1-1, with D possibly TRBD1 on 5 matching bases. The CDR3 runs to 12 residues. Trimming took 4 bases from V and 4 from J, leaving 8 bases between them. Germline assignment: CDR1 SGHRS and CDR2 YFSETQ.

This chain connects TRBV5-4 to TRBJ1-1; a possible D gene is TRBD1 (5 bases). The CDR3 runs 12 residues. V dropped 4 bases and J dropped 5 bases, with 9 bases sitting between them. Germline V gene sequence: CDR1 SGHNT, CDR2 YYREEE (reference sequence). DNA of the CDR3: TGTGCCAGCAGCCCGGGGGGGACTGAAGCTTTCTTT. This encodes CASSPGGTEAFF.